These 15 T cell receptor beta chains were sequenced from one sample in a study of blood T cells in healthy people across ages. Alongside a J-beta primer mix, a sample-barcoded 5' primer served in a second PCR lasting about 7 to 11 cycles. TCRdb re-called the 5' RACE reads with MiXCR, one entry per CDR3 protein. This sample has roughly 1,500,000 distinct CDR3 sequences, with around 42% found just once. What was sequenced was blood. These receptors all stem from a woman aged 18-35 years in good health.

This clonotype appeared once. The genes are TRBV7-8 and TRBJ1-5, with D maybe TRBD1 (5 bases). V shed 2 bases and J shed 4 bases, with 12 bases lying between them. This CDR3 is built from 15 residues. CDR1 and CDR2 (germline): SGHVS, FQNEAQ. For the CDR3, the DNA is TGTGCCAGCAGCTTAACCGGGACTCAGAATCAGCCCCAGCATTTT. It yields the protein CASSLTGTQNQPQHF.

This clonotype appeared many times. This sequence joins TRBV25-1 and TRBJ1-2; D not certain. This CDR3 region has 13 residues. The V end lost 5 bases, the J end lost 5 bases, and 12 bases lay between the germline ends. Per germline, CDR1 MGHDK and CDR2 SYGVNS. CDR3: CASSIGPQYGYTF. The CDR3 nucleotides are TGTGCCAGCAGTATAGGGCCTCAATATGGCTACACCTTC.

This clonotype was found once. The chain combines TRBV10-1 with TRBJ2-7, with D possibly matching TRBD2 (6 bases). Germline V gene data show CDR1 as WNHNN and CDR2 as SYGVQD (reference sequence). Trimming left V 2 bases short and J 3 bases short, with 14 bases between. The CDR3 runs 15 residues. The CDR3 here is CASSETGLTSYEQYF. The CDR3 nucleotides read TGCGCCAGCAGTGAGACGGGACTTACGAGCTACGAGCAGTACTTC.

This clonotype has a handful of counts. The rearrangement uses TRBV10-1 and TRBJ2-3; 7 positions agree with TRBD1. V lost 6 bases, J lost 2 bases, and 5 bases stayed unmatched. Germline-derived CDR1 and CDR2 are WNHNN and SYGVQD (reference sequence). CDR3 length: 14 amino acids. The CDR3 DNA reads TGCGCCAGCAGACGGGACAGAAACACAGATACGCAGTATTTT. The encoded protein is CASRRDRNTDTQYF.

The J gene is TRBJ1-5, the V gene TRBV20-1; D gene ambiguous. CDR3 length: 14 amino acids. Germline V gene sequence: CDR1 DFQATT, CDR2 SNEGSKA (reference sequence). Trimming shortened V by 5 bases and J by 3 bases, and 14 bases separated the two germline ends. In DNA, the CDR3 is TGCAGTGCTTATTCACCGATCCACAATCAGCCCCAGCATTTT. Translated: CSAYSPIHNQPQHF.

V is TRBV2 and J is TRBJ1-1; D not resolved. The CDR3 is 12 residues long. Deletions cut 5 bases from V and 7 bases from J, with 11 bases between. Germline CDR1 and CDR2: SNHLY and FYNNEI. CDR3 region: CASSLLWGEAFF. As DNA, the CDR3 is TGTGCCAGCAGTCTACTCTGGGGTGAAGCTTTCTTT. Full variable domain (missing parts from reference TRBV2 and TRBJ1-1): EPEVTQTPSHQVTQMGQEVILRCVPISNHLYFYWYRQILGQKVEFLVSFYNNEISEKSEIFDDQFSVERPDGSNFTLKIRSTKLEDSAMYFCASSLLWGEAFFGQGTRLTVV.

The genes are TRBV20-1 and TRBJ1-1, with D possibly being TRBD1 (5 bases). CDR3 length equals 12 residues. Trimming pared 6 bases from V and 5 bases from J, leaving 13 bases between. The V gene's germline CDR1 is DFQATT and CDR2 SNEGSKA (reference sequence). The CDR3 here is CSAPGRGTEAFF. CDR3 in DNA: TGCAGTGCCCCGGGGCGAGGGACTGAAGCTTTCTTT.

The CDR3, as DNA: TGCAGTCCTTTGGGGGACGGGAACGACTATGGCTACACCTTC. This sequence encodes CSPLGDGNDYGYTF. The rearrangement joins TRBV20-1 to TRBJ1-2, with D possibly being TRBD1 (5 bases). CDR1 and CDR2 (germline): DFQATT, SNEGSKA (reference sequence). V was trimmed by 8 bases and J by 3 bases, leaving 19 bases between them. This CDR3 has 14 amino acids.

V usage is TRBV6-6 and J usage is TRBJ1-2, with D uncertain. Germline loops: CDR1 MNHNY, CDR2 SVGAGI (reference sequence). The CDR3 covers 15 residues. Between the trimmed V and J ends, which lost 2 bases and 0 bases, there was a span of 10 bases. In DNA, the CDR3 is TGTGCCAGCAGTTACCTGGGAGACCCTAACTATGGCTACACCTTC. It codes for CASSYLGDPNYGYTF.

This clonotype was picked up a small number of times. CDR3 sequence: CASRDRGPYGYTF. CDR3 bases: TGTGCCAGCAGGGACAGGGGGCCTTATGGCTACACCTTC. J is TRBJ1-2 and V is TRBV28; 11 bases align to TRBD1. The V and J ends lost 6 bases and 5 bases, in that order; junction bases with no gene match: 2. The CDR3 loop spans 13 amino acids. CDR1 and CDR2 from the germline V gene are MDHEN and SYDVKM.

This chain uses TRBV4-1 with TRBJ2-1; D tentatively reads TRBD1 or TRBD2 (5 bases each). The end of the DNA aligns better with TRBJ2-7, so the J call may be wrong. CDR1 is MGHRA, CDR2 YSYEKL, per germline. This CDR3 contains 19 residues. This chain's CDR3 is CASSQASTGAQGPYNEQYF. The CDR3 DNA is TGCGCCAGCAGCCAAGCATCGACCGGGGCCCAGGGCCCCTACAATGAGCAGTACTTC.

V is TRBV7-2 and J is TRBJ2-2; the D is unclear. The CDR3 contains 14 residues. Per germline, CDR1 SGHTA and CDR2 FQGNSA. V lost 5 bases and J lost 1, with 8 bases in between. CDR3 in amino acids: CASSIYQNTGELFF. In DNA form, the CDR3 reads TGTGCCAGCAGCATTTACCAGAACACCGGGGAGCTGTTTTTT.

The rearrangement links TRBV27 to TRBJ1-6; D gene uncertain. The germline CDR1 and CDR2 sequences are MNHEY and SMNVEV (reference sequence). CDR3 length equals 14 residues. The V end was cut by 6 bases, the J end by 4 bases, with 10 bases between. CDR3 residues: CASRLMEYNSPLHF. In DNA, the CDR3 is TGTGCCAGCAGACTGATGGAGTATAATTCACCCCTCCACTTT.

This clonotype has more than one count but fewer than ten. The V and J genes are TRBV6-5 and TRBJ1-2, with TRBD1 as a possible D gene (5 bases). The CDR3 loop spans 17 amino acids. Germline V lookup: CDR1 MNHEY, CDR2 SVGAGI. V lost 1 base to trimming and J lost 8 bases, with 23 bases between them. Here the CDR3 reads CASSYWGDPPTLMGYTF. CDR3 nucleotides: TGTGCCAGCAGTTACTGGGGGGACCCACCCACGCTGATGGGCTACACCTTC.

This clonotype was detected a few times. V and J are TRBV20-1 and TRBJ2-7; D gene unclear. The CDR3 sequence is 12 residues long. CDR1 and CDR2 (germline): DFQATT, SNEGSKA (reference sequence). Between the trimmed V and J ends, which lost 6 bases and 3 bases, there was a span of 12 bases. The CDR3 bases are TGCAGTGCCACCCCGTCGGGCTACGAGCAGTACTTC. Its translation is CSATPSGYEQYF.